The T cell receptor (beta chain) under discussion was sequenced for a study of T cell clonotyping in hematopoietic cell transplantation. Germline V gives CDR1 SQVTM, CDR2 ANQGSEA. The ends lost 4 bases at V and 4 bases at J; junction bases unmatched: 1. The CDR3 runs to 12 residues. Here immunoSEQ multiplex PCR was the method, and the copy in TCRdb shows in-frame clones only, minus some. The sample carries 15,000 to 20,000 clones, 70% to 75% recorded once. The source is a woman aged 55-70 years in good health. Some clones in this sample may be carry-over from other donors' samples. The chain employs TRBV29-1 and TRBJ1-1; TRBD1 matches at 9 bases. Sample: peripheral blood mononuclear cells. The CDR3 region is CSVVQGATEAFF. The DNA for the CDR3 is TGCAGCGTTGTACAGGGGGCCACTGAAGCTTTCTTT. The whole variable domain, filled in from reference TRBV29-1 and TRBJ1-1, reads SAVISQKPSRDICQRGTSLTIQCQVDSQVTMMFWYRQQPGQSLTLIATANQGSEATYESGFVIDKFPISRPNLTFSTLTVSNMSPEDSSIYLCSVVQGATEAFFGQGTRLTVV.